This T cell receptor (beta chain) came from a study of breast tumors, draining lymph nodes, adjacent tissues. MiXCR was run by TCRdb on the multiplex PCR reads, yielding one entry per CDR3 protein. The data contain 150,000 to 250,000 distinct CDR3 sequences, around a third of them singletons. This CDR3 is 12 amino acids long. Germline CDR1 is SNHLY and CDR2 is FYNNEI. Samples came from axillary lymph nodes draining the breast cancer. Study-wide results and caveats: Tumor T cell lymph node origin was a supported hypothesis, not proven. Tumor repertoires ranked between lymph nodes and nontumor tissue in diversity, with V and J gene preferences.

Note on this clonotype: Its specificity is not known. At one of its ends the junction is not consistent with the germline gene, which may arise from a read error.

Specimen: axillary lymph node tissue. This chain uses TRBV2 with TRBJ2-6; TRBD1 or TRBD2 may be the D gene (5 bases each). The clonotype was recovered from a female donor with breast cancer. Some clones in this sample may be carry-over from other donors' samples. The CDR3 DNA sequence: TGTGCCAGCAGAGGGGACGGAAACACTGAAGCTTTC. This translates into CASRGDGNTEAF.